The 30 T cell receptor beta chains reported below all come from one sample, sequenced in a study of cytomegalovirus exposure and HLA in healthy donors. The primer mix had 60 Vbeta and 13 Jbeta primers. The repertoire was sequenced with immunoSEQ multiplex PCR; TCRdb's copy has only in-frame clones and lacks some. The sample holds about 59,000 clones; 65% to 90% are singletons and the top ten take about 1.5%. Sequenced input: PBMCs. Every receptor here comes from a human donor in good health.

The genes are TRBV6-5 and TRBJ1-5; no clear D. The CDR3 is 11 residues long. V was trimmed by 11 bases and J by 6 bases, leaving 11 bases between them. Per germline, CDR1 MNHEY and CDR2 SVGAGI. The DNA of the CDR3 is TGTGCCCCCACGAGAGTTCAGCCCCAGCATTTT. Its translation is CAPTRVQPQHF.

As for this clone: Other DNA sequences in this specimen translate into the identical CDR3. This rearrangement joins TRBV5-1 to TRBJ2-3; no firm D call. This CDR3 region has 14 residues. Germline-derived CDR1 and CDR2 are SGHRS and YFSETQ. Trimming pared 0 bases from V and 3 bases from J, leaving 8 bases between. CDR3 sequence (DNA): TGCGCCAGCAGCTTGGACAGTTCTACAGATACGCAGTATTTT. Translating it yields CASSLDSSTDTQYF.

The chain links TRBV7-2 to TRBJ2-1; 11 bases agree with TRBD2. This CDR3 spans 15 amino acids. CDR1 and CDR2 (germline): SGHTA, FQGNSA. V shed 3 bases, J shed 3 bases, and the junction held 1 base outside the gene matches. DNA for the CDR3: TGTGCCAGCAGCTTTGGGACTAGCGGCTACAATGAGCAGTTCTTC. Translation: CASSFGTSGYNEQFF.

This rearrangement joins TRBV7-3 to TRBJ2-2, with a possible D match to TRBD2 (6 bases). V was cut by 1 base and J by 4 bases, with 10 bases left in between. Germline-derived CDR1 and CDR2 are SGHTA and FQGTGA. The CDR3 is 15 amino acids. CDR3 region: CASSLRAGRTGELFF. The CDR3 region has the DNA TGTGCCAGCAGCTTAAGGGCGGGACGCACCGGGGAGCTGTTTTTT.

This chain joins TRBV2 and TRBJ2-1; the match to TRBD2 covers 7 bases. The ends lost 4 bases at V and 10 bases at J; junction bases unmatched: 19. Germline V gene data show CDR1 as SNHLY and CDR2 as FYNNEI. The CDR3 length is 17 residues. In DNA form, the CDR3 reads TGTGCCAGCAGTGGTCCAACCCGGGACTGGGCCGGGGGGGAGCAGTTCTTC. This codes for CASSGPTRDWAGGEQFF.

This clone was observed a single time. The V and J genes are TRBV6-1 and TRBJ2-7; TRBD2 agrees at 7 bases. The CDR3 spans 16 residues. Germline values: CDR1 MNHNS, CDR2 SASEGT. The J segment lost 5 bases and the V segment lost 0 bases, leaving 10 bases of the junction unmatched. CDR3 sequence (DNA): TGTGCCAGCAGTGAAGCCCCCGGGGGACTACCCCACGAGCAGTACTTC. Translating it yields CASSEAPGGLPHEQYF.

CDR3: CASIRSGSGYEQYF. CDR3 in DNA: TGTGCCAGCATTCGAAGCGGGAGTGGCTACGAGCAGTACTTC. V and J are TRBV28 and TRBJ2-7, with 8 bases matching TRBD2. The germline V gene encodes CDR1 MDHEN and CDR2 SYDVKM. V lost 7 bases to trimming and J lost 3 bases; unmatched junction nucleotides: 8. The CDR3 spans 14 residues.

This clone was recorded once. V is TRBV7-9 and J is TRBJ2-5; the match to TRBD1 covers 7 bases. CDR1 is SEHNR, CDR2 FQNEAQ, per germline (reference sequence). The CDR3 sequence is 16 residues long. The V and J ends lost 0 bases and 1 base, in that order; junction bases with no gene match: 5. Here the CDR3 reads CASSLAGQNFQETQYF. DNA of the CDR3: TGTGCCAGCAGCTTAGCGGGACAGAATTTCCAAGAGACCCAGTACTTC.

This rearrangement joins TRBV4-3 to TRBJ2-3, with D possibly TRBD2 on 5 matching bases. The germline V gene encodes CDR1 LGHNA and CDR2 YSLEER. The V end was cut by 2 bases, the J end by 2 bases, with 23 bases between. This CDR3 comprises 19 residues. The CDR3 protein is CASSQSGSGRLSSTDTQYF. The CDR3 bases are TGCGCCAGCAGCCAATCGGGGAGCGGCCGACTGAGTTCCACAGATACGCAGTATTTT.

The chain carries TRBV14 and TRBJ2-5; D gene uncertain. The CDR3 has 13 residues. V lost 4 bases and J 2 bases, leaving 8 bases between the germline ends. Per germline, CDR1 SGHDN and CDR2 FVKESK. The CDR3 nucleotides read TGTGCCAGCAGCCTCAGAATTCAAGAGACCCAGTACTTC. Translated: CASSLRIQETQYF.

The genes are TRBV18 and TRBJ1-2; TRBD1 agrees at 8 bases. The CDR3 sequence is 17 residues long. Trimming removed 3 bases from V and 0 bases from J; junction bases left unmatched: 9. Germline CDR1 KGHSH, CDR2 LQKENI. In DNA form, the CDR3 reads TGTGCCAGCTCACCCGGGACAGGCACTAAGCCTAACTATGGCTACACCTTC. The encoded protein is CASSPGTGTKPNYGYTF. The full variable domain, in which reference TRBV18 and TRBJ1-2 provide the parts outside the CDR3, is NAGVMQNPRHLVRRRGQEARLRCSPMKGHSHVYWYRQLPEEGLKFMVYLQKENIIDESGMPKERFSAEFPKEGPSILRIQQVVRGDSAAYFCASSPGTGTKPNYGYTFGSGTRLTVV.

V gene TRBV2 combines with J gene TRBJ2-1, with 10 nucleotides matching TRBD1. Germline V gene sequence: CDR1 SNHLY, CDR2 FYNNEI. Germline trimming cut 1 base from V and 8 bases from J; bases unmatched to any gene: 5. The CDR3 length is 15 residues. The CDR3 region is CASSEEGQGWDEQFF. In DNA form, the CDR3 reads TGTGCCAGCAGTGAAGAGGGACAGGGGTGGGATGAGCAGTTCTTC.

The chain couples TRBV7-2 to TRBJ2-1, with D perhaps matching TRBD2 (5 bases). Germline V gives CDR1 SGHTA, CDR2 FQGNSA. This CDR3 spans 14 amino acids. The V gene lost 5 bases and the J gene lost 8 bases, with 16 bases spanning the gap. CDR3 sequence: CASSPDYWSDEQFF. The CDR3 DNA sequence: TGTGCCAGCAGCCCAGACTACTGGTCCGATGAGCAGTTCTTC.

The chain carries TRBV7-3 and TRBJ2-3; D is unresolved. V was trimmed by 5 bases and J by 2 bases, leaving 17 bases between them. Germline CDR1 and CDR2: SGHTA and FQGTGA. The CDR3 has 16 amino acids. The CDR3 DNA reads as TGTGCCAGCAGCCCAGTACCTGGCCCCTTCACAGATACGCAGTATTTT. Translated, it gives CASSPVPGPFTDTQYF. The full variable domain, its missing parts supplied by reference TRBV7-3 and TRBJ2-3, is GAGVSQTPSNKVTEKGKYVELRCDPISGHTALYWYRQSLGQGPEFLIYFQGTGAADDSGLPNDRFFAVRPEGSVSTLKIQRTERGDSAVYLCASSPVPGPFTDTQYFGPGTRLTVL.

This clone is a singleton in its sample. This rearrangement joins TRBV29-1 to TRBJ2-1; D may be TRBD2 (6 bases). V lost 4 bases, J lost 13 bases, and 14 bases lay in between. Germline V CDR1 and CDR2: SQVTM, ANQGSEA. The CDR3 runs 11 residues. The CDR3 region is CSVVTGTLQFF. CDR3 DNA: TGCAGCGTTGTCACCGGGACTCTTCAGTTCTTC.

The CDR3 DNA follows: TGTGCCAGCAGCAAGTTGGGGCGGGAGTCCCCCCTCCGGGAGACCCAGTACTTC. Protein product: CASSKLGRESPLRETQYF. The gene calls are TRBV5-6 and TRBJ2-5; TRBD2 matches at 7 bases. The CDR3 runs to 18 residues. The J segment lost 5 bases and the V segment lost 4 bases, leaving 20 bases of the junction unmatched. Looked up from germline, CDR1 is SGHDT and CDR2 is YYEEEE.

This clone has only a few counts. The chain uses TRBV9 and TRBJ2-7, with D perhaps matching TRBD2 (5 bases). CDR1 and CDR2 (germline): SGDLS, YYNGEE. V lost 4 bases and J lost 3, with 11 bases in between. The length of the CDR3 is 13 residues. The CDR3 sequence: CASSPRADYEQYF. Written as DNA, the CDR3 is TGTGCCAGCAGCCCACGAGCGGACTACGAGCAGTACTTC.

The V and J genes are TRBV10-3 and TRBJ2-3; maybe TRBD2 (6 bases). CDR1 is ENHRY, CDR2 SYGVKD, per germline. Trimming cost V 7 bases and J 3 bases, with 11 bases left between them. The CDR3 has 13 amino acids. The CDR3 spells CAITGTETDTQYF. The CDR3 DNA reads TGTGCCATCACCGGGACTGAGACAGATACGCAGTATTTT.

The gene calls are TRBV4-1 and TRBJ2-2; D is possibly TRBD2 (6 bases). The germline gives CDR1 MGHRA, CDR2 YSYEKL. The CDR3 covers 17 residues. Trimming stripped 4 bases from V and 0 bases from J, with 15 bases between. The CDR3 protein is CASSLHGGTSNTGELFF. CDR3 nucleotide sequence: TGCGCCAGCAGCCTCCACGGGGGAACTTCGAACACCGGGGAGCTGTTTTTT.

The chain employs TRBV30 and TRBJ1-5; possible D gene TRBD1, 6 bases. Germline V gene data show CDR1 as GTSNPN and CDR2 as SVGIG (reference sequence). The CDR3 runs to 13 residues. V lost 0 bases and J lost 5, with 8 bases in between. CDR3 DNA: TGTGCCTGGAGTGTACAGGGTGATCAGCCCCAGCATTTT. Its protein product is CAWSVQGDQPQHF. Looking up the rest from reference TRBV30 and TRBJ1-5 gives the full variable domain: SQTIHQWPATLVQPVGSPLSLECTVEGTSNPNLYWYRQAAGRGLQLLFYSVGIGQISSEVPQNLSASRPQDRQFILSSKKLLLSDSGFYLCAWSVQGDQPQHFGDGTRLSIL.

The J gene is TRBJ1-6, the V gene TRBV6-1; TRBD1 matches 7 bases. Germline loops: CDR1 MNHNS, CDR2 SASEGT. CDR3 length: 15 residues. Losses at the gene ends were 2 bases for V and 4 bases for J; bases not matched to a gene: 2. The CDR3 sequence: CASSESGQYNSPLHF. CDR3 nucleotides: TGTGCCAGCAGTGAATCGGGACAGTATAATTCACCCCTCCACTTT.

V gene TRBV30 combines with J gene TRBJ1-6, with a tentative D call TRBD1 (6 bases). The CDR3 spans 13 residues. Germline V lookup: CDR1 GTSNPN, CDR2 SVGIG (reference sequence). V was shortened by 2 bases and J by 7 bases, with 9 bases between the two germline ends. The CDR3 sequence is CAWSPTGNSPLHF. In DNA form, the CDR3 reads TGTGCCTGGAGTCCGACAGGCAATTCACCCCTCCACTTT.

This chain connects TRBV7-2 to TRBJ2-7, with 14 bases aligning to TRBD2. With 4 bases clipped from V and 0 bases from J, the junction kept 11 bases outside the gene matches. In germline, CDR1 is SGHTA, CDR2 FQGNSA. This CDR3 has 19 amino acids. In DNA form, the CDR3 reads TGTGCCAGCAGCTGGGGGACTAGCGGGAGCCCCCGAACCTCCTACGAGCAGTACTTC. Protein product: CASSWGTSGSPRTSYEQYF.

This chain uses TRBV19 with TRBJ1-1; the D is unclear. The CDR3 runs to 13 residues. With 3 bases removed from V and 0 bases from J, the gap between germline ends came to 5 bases. Per germline, CDR1 LNHDA and CDR2 SQIVND (reference sequence). The CDR3 sequence is CASSMSMNTEAFF. The CDR3 DNA follows: TGTGCCAGTAGTATGAGTATGAACACTGAAGCTTTCTTT.

This rearrangement joins TRBV4-3 to TRBJ2-7, with 11 bases matching TRBD1. This CDR3 has 15 amino acids. Germline CDR1 is LGHNA and CDR2 is YSLEER. J gave up 4 bases and V 2 bases, and 4 bases lay outside the gene matches. Written as DNA, the CDR3 is TGCGCCAGCAGCCAATATGGGACAGGGGGATACGAGCAGTACTTC. Translated: CASSQYGTGGYEQYF.

This sequence joins TRBV7-9 and TRBJ2-1; D gene ambiguous. The CDR3 sequence is 13 residues long. CDR1 and CDR2 from the germline V gene are SEHNR and FQNEAQ (reference sequence). Trimming cost V 1 base and J 8 bases, with 9 bases left between them. The CDR3 DNA is TGTGCCAGCAGCTTAGTATCTCCGGATGAGCAGTTCTTC. Protein product: CASSLVSPDEQFF.

The J gene is TRBJ2-3, the V gene TRBV7-2, with 11 bases fitting TRBD2. This CDR3 has 16 amino acids. The V gene's germline CDR1 is SGHTA and CDR2 FQGNSA. J was trimmed by 2 bases and V by 5 bases; bases with no gene match: 6. CDR3 loop: CASSINSGGATDTQYF. CDR3 nucleotide sequence: TGTGCCAGCAGCATCAATAGCGGGGGGGCCACAGATACGCAGTATTTT.

This clone appeared a single time. The chain links TRBV28 to TRBJ1-1; tentative D call: TRBD1 (5 bases). V was shortened by 3 bases and J by 6 bases, with 11 bases between the two germline ends. Germline V lookup: CDR1 MDHEN, CDR2 SYDVKM. The CDR3 loop spans 13 amino acids. In DNA form, the CDR3 reads TGTGCCAGCAGTTTGGGCAGGGTTTCTGAAGCTTTCTTT. Its protein is CASSLGRVSEAFF.

The chain links TRBV25-1 to TRBJ1-1; D may be TRBD1 (5 bases). The CDR3 runs to 14 residues. Germline V gives CDR1 MGHDK, CDR2 SYGVNS. V was trimmed by 5 bases and J by 1 base, leaving 11 bases between them. CDR3 protein: CASSQEGRNTEAFF. In DNA form, the CDR3 reads TGTGCCAGCAGTCAGGAGGGGCGGAACACTGAAGCTTTCTTT.

As regards this clone: Relative to the germline gene, one junction end is altered; a read error may explain this. The rearrangement joins TRBV7-7 to TRBJ2-1; 12 bases are shared with TRBD2. Germline loops: CDR1 SSHAT, CDR2 FNYEAQ (reference sequence). The length of the CDR3 is 16 residues. The DNA of the CDR3 is TGTGCTAGCAGCTTAGAGGGACTAGCGGGTTACAATGAGCAGTTCTTC. Residues: CASSLEGLAGYNEQFF.